In this sample, the clone carrying this T cell receptor beta chain turned up once. The sample originates from a study of blood T cell repertoires in COVID-19. Study-level information: Collection of acute and convalescent COVID-19 samples took place in the United States, Italy and Spain.

Source study methods: Nucleated cell counts were estimated from reference gene primer amplification. The method was immunoSEQ multiplex PCR; TCRdb's version includes in-frame clones alone and lacks a portion of them. V and J calls plus clone size are reproduced from that table; the DNA served to infer D and trimming. There are approximately 130,000 clones in the sample; 88% occur only once, and 1.5% lies in the top ten. This clonotype was sampled from a human donor in a cohort sampled during active COVID-19. Sequenced input: peripheral blood.

The CDR3 here is CAWAPDWTVPNYGYTF. In nucleotides, the CDR3 is TGTGCCTGGGCCCCTGACTGGACTGTTCCTAACTATGGCTACACCTTC. V usage is TRBV30 and J usage is TRBJ1-2; no definite D call. The CDR3 runs to 16 residues. Germline-derived CDR1 and CDR2 are GTSNPN and SVGIG (reference sequence). The V end was cut by 5 bases, the J end by 0 bases, with 19 bases between.